These T cell receptor beta chains were read from a single sample in a study of CD8 T cells in Susac syndrome. From the immunoSEQ multiplex PCR reads, TCRdb called clonotypes with MiXCR, one entry per CDR3 protein. This sample yields 330,000 or so distinct CDR3 sequences, of which 65% to 90% are seen a single time; roughly 0.22% belongs to the top ten. Sequencing input: CD8+ T cells from PBMCs. The receptors originated from a human donor with multiple sclerosis. Each CDR3 is given with its conserved first and last residue. The D gene is left open where the match is weak. Not every row has a clone size; where given, it reads once, few, many or a size class.

clone size: -
D gene: -
V gene: TRBV7-8
CDR3 length: 13
J gene: TRBJ2-7
CDR3 DNA: TGTGCCAGCAGCTTTTTTGGGGTGGACGAGCAGTACTTC
CDR3 protein: CASSFFGVDEQYF

clone size: -
D gene: -
V gene: TRBV2
CDR3 length: 15
J gene: TRBJ2-2
CDR3 DNA: TGTGCCAGCATCTCTCGCGGGACGAACACCGGGGAGCTGTTTTTT
CDR3 protein: CASISRGTNTGELFF

clone size: few
D gene: -
V gene: TRBV6-2/TRBV6-3
CDR3 length: 14
J gene: TRBJ2-7
CDR3 DNA: TGTGCCAGCAGTACCGACGTGAGCTCCTACGAGCAGTACTTC
CDR3 protein: CASSTDVSSYEQYF

clone size: once
D gene: -
V gene: TRBV30
CDR3 length: 12
J gene: TRBJ2-2
CDR3 DNA: TGTGCCTGGAGGGAAGTCACCGGGGAGCTGTTTTTT
CDR3 protein: CAWREVTGELFF

clone size: -
D gene: -
V gene: TRBV6-5
CDR3 length: 14
J gene: TRBJ1-4
CDR3 DNA: TGTGCCAGCAGCGAGACAGCGTGGGCTGAAAAACTGTTTTTT
CDR3 protein: CASSETAWAEKLFF

clone size: once
D gene: TRBD1
V gene: TRBV14
CDR3 length: 19
J gene: TRBJ1-5
CDR3 DNA: TGTGCCAGCAGCCACACCTCCGGGACAGGGTTGTTACGGGATCAGCCCCAGCATTTT
CDR3 protein: CASSHTSGTGLLRDQPQHF

clone size: -
D gene: TRBD2
V gene: TRBV6-5
CDR3 length: 17
J gene: TRBJ2-1
CDR3 DNA: TGTGCCAGCAGTTCCGGACTAGCGGGAGATCTTTACAATGAGCAGTTCTTC
CDR3 protein: CASSSGLAGDLYNEQFF

clone size: -
D gene: TRBD2
V gene: TRBV4-1
CDR3 length: 17
J gene: TRBJ2-7
CDR3 DNA: TGCGCCAGCAGCCTCGACTACGGTAGCGGGAGCGCGTACGAGCAGTACTTC
CDR3 protein: CASSLDYGSGSAYEQYF

clone size: -
D gene: -
V gene: TRBV9
CDR3 length: 17
J gene: TRBJ2-7
CDR3 DNA: TGTGCCAGCAGCCCCGCGACCCTAGGGGGAAGCTCCTACGAGCAGTACTTC
CDR3 protein: CASSPATLGGSSYEQYF

clone size: once
D gene: -
V gene: TRBV20-1
CDR3 length: 14
J gene: TRBJ2-3
CDR3 DNA: TGCAGTGCTAGTCTATCCCAGCTGGGGGGTACGCAGTATTTT
CDR3 protein: CSASLSQLGGTQYF

clone size: -
D gene: -
V gene: TRBV4-3
CDR3 length: 16
J gene: TRBJ2-1
CDR3 DNA: TGCGCCAGCAGCCAAGAACTCAGGCCCCCGGGCGATGAGCAGTTCTTC
CDR3 protein: CASSQELRPPGDEQFF

clone size: -
D gene: TRBD1
V gene: TRBV6-2/TRBV6-3
CDR3 length: 16
J gene: TRBJ1-1
CDR3 DNA: TGTGCCAGCAGTTCATCGACAGGGGATTTGGACACTGAAGCTTTCTTT
CDR3 protein: CASSSSTGDLDTEAFF

clone size: -
D gene: TRBD2
V gene: TRBV15
CDR3 length: 14
J gene: TRBJ2-7
CDR3 DNA: TGTGCCACCAGCACAACGAGCGGGAGCTACGAGCAGTACTTC
CDR3 protein: CATSTTSGSYEQYF

clone size: -
D gene: -
V gene: TRBV15
CDR3 length: 14
J gene: TRBJ2-6
CDR3 DNA: TGTGCCACCAGCATGGTGGACGGGGCCAACGTCCTGACTTTC
CDR3 protein: CATSMVDGANVLTF

clone size: -
D gene: TRBD1
V gene: TRBV7-9
CDR3 length: 15
J gene: TRBJ1-2
CDR3 DNA: TGTGCCAGCAGCTTATTGACAGGGACTACTATTGGCTACACCTTC
CDR3 protein: CASSLLTGTTIGYTF

clone size: -
D gene: -
V gene: TRBV7-9
CDR3 length: 14
J gene: TRBJ1-3
CDR3 DNA: TGTGCCAGCAGTGCCGGGCTCTCTGGAAACACCATATATTTT
CDR3 protein: CASSAGLSGNTIYF

clone size: -
D gene: TRBD2
V gene: TRBV12-3/TRBV12-4
CDR3 length: 19
J gene: TRBJ2-1
CDR3 DNA: TGTGCCAGCAGTTTATTTGGACTAGCGGGATCGAGCTCCTACAATGAGCAGTTCTTC
CDR3 protein: CASSLFGLAGSSSYNEQFF

clone size: once
D gene: TRBD2
V gene: TRBV10-3
CDR3 length: 21
J gene: TRBJ2-7
CDR3 DNA: TGTGCCATCAGCCATCCGGCGCCGGGGACTAGCGGGCTATTGTACTCCTACGAGCAGTACTTC
CDR3 protein: CAISHPAPGTSGLLYSYEQYF

clone size: -
D gene: TRBD1
V gene: TRBV11-2
CDR3 length: 17
J gene: TRBJ2-3
CDR3 DNA: TGTGCCAGCAGCTCTATGGACAGGGGTTTACGCACAGATACGCAGTATTTT
CDR3 protein: CASSSMDRGLRTDTQYF

clone size: once
D gene: -
V gene: TRBV7-2
CDR3 length: 14
J gene: TRBJ2-1
CDR3 DNA: TGTGCCAGCAGCTTAGTTACAGGCTACAATGAGCAGTTCTTC
CDR3 protein: CASSLVTGYNEQFF

clone size: -
D gene: TRBD2
V gene: TRBV7-9
CDR3 length: 17
J gene: TRBJ2-5
CDR3 DNA: TGTGCCAGCAGCTCCCGACTAGCGGCCAGAGGTATGGAGACCCAGTACTTC
CDR3 protein: CASSSRLAARGMETQYF

clone size: -
D gene: TRBD1
V gene: TRBV6-2/TRBV6-3
CDR3 length: 20
J gene: TRBJ2-4
CDR3 DNA: TGTGCCAGCAGTCGCCAGACCGGACAGGCAATTGGACTAGCCAAAAACATTCAGTACTTC
CDR3 protein: CASSRQTGQAIGLAKNIQYF

clone size: -
D gene: TRBD1
V gene: TRBV4-1
CDR3 length: 14
J gene: TRBJ2-7
CDR3 DNA: TGCGCCAGCAGCCGCGACAGGGAAAGCTACGAGCAGTACTTC
CDR3 protein: CASSRDRESYEQYF

clone size: -
D gene: TRBD1
V gene: TRBV11-2
CDR3 length: 15
J gene: TRBJ2-3
CDR3 DNA: TGTGCCAGCACGCAACCCGGGACAGGGCCAGATACGCAGTATTTT
CDR3 protein: CASTQPGTGPDTQYF

clone size: -
D gene: TRBD1
V gene: TRBV19
CDR3 length: 14
J gene: TRBJ2-1
CDR3 DNA: TGTGCCAGTAGTATTCAGGGGGCCGTCAATGAGCAGTTCTTC
CDR3 protein: CASSIQGAVNEQFF

clone size: -
D gene: TRBD2
V gene: TRBV7-6
CDR3 length: 15
J gene: TRBJ2-7
CDR3 DNA: TGTGCCAGCAGCTTGAGTAGCGGGACCTCCTACGAGCAGTACTTC
CDR3 protein: CASSLSSGTSYEQYF

clone size: -
D gene: -
V gene: TRBV5-6
CDR3 length: 14
J gene: TRBJ1-1
CDR3 DNA: TGTGCCAGCAGCTTGGGGCTCACGGGCACTGAAGCTTTCTTT
CDR3 protein: CASSLGLTGTEAFF

clone size: once
D gene: TRBD2
V gene: TRBV9
CDR3 length: 15
J gene: TRBJ2-7
CDR3 DNA: TGTGCCAGCAGCGTAGTGGGAGGGCCCGGGTACGAGCAGTACTTC
CDR3 protein: CASSVVGGPGYEQYF

clone size: -
D gene: TRBD2
V gene: TRBV11-2
CDR3 length: 15
J gene: TRBJ2-7
CDR3 DNA: TGTGCCAGCAGCTTATGGACTAGCCGTTCCTACGAGCAGTACTTC
CDR3 protein: CASSLWTSRSYEQYF

clone size: once
D gene: TRBD2
V gene: TRBV3-1
CDR3 length: 23
J gene: TRBJ2-1
CDR3 DNA: TGTGCCAGCAGCCAAGTAGTCATATCGGTACGAGCTAAGACTAGCGGCTCCTACAATGAGCAGTTCTTC
CDR3 protein: CASSQVVISVRAKTSGSYNEQFF

clone size: -
D gene: TRBD2
V gene: TRBV24-1
CDR3 length: 14
J gene: TRBJ2-1
CDR3 DNA: TGTGCCACCAGCCCGGGGGGGAGAGGCGATGAGCAGTTCTTC
CDR3 protein: CATSPGGRGDEQFF

clone size: -
D gene: -
V gene: TRBV15
CDR3 length: 17
J gene: TRBJ1-3
CDR3 DNA: TGTGCCACCAGCATTGGGTGGCCGGGGCCCTCCGGAAACACCATATATTTT
CDR3 protein: CATSIGWPGPSGNTIYF

clone size: -
D gene: TRBD1
V gene: TRBV27
CDR3 length: 15
J gene: TRBJ2-1
CDR3 DNA: TGTGCCAGCAGTCGTGGGACAGGCTCCTACAATGAGCAGTTCTTC
CDR3 protein: CASSRGTGSYNEQFF

clone size: -
D gene: TRBD2
V gene: TRBV19
CDR3 length: 15
J gene: TRBJ2-1
CDR3 DNA: TGTGCCAGTAGTACCGCGGGACTAGCGCTCCATGAGCAGTTCTTC
CDR3 protein: CASSTAGLALHEQFF

clone size: -
D gene: TRBD1
V gene: TRBV10-3
CDR3 length: 17
J gene: TRBJ1-1
CDR3 DNA: TGTGCCATCAGCGCCGGGACAGGGGGGCCCATGAACACTGAAGCTTTCTTT
CDR3 protein: CAISAGTGGPMNTEAFF

clone size: -
D gene: -
V gene: TRBV2
CDR3 length: 11
J gene: TRBJ1-6
CDR3 DNA: TGTGCCAGCAGGGGAAGTTCACCCCTCCACTTT
CDR3 protein: CASRGSSPLHF

clone size: -
D gene: -
V gene: TRBV6-1
CDR3 length: 13
J gene: TRBJ1-1
CDR3 DNA: TGTGCCAGCAGTTTCGCAGGGAGGTGGAGCGCTTTCTTT
CDR3 protein: CASSFAGRWSAFF

clone size: -
D gene: -
V gene: TRBV28
CDR3 length: 16
J gene: TRBJ1-3
CDR3 DNA: TGTGCCAGCAGTCTCAATCGGGGGAGTGCATCGAACACCATATATTTT
CDR3 protein: CASSLNRGSASNTIYF

clone size: -
D gene: TRBD1
V gene: TRBV3-1
CDR3 length: 19
J gene: TRBJ2-3
CDR3 DNA: TGTGCCAGCAGCCAGACAATGCCTCCCGGGGCAGGGGGCAAAGATACGCAGTATTTT
CDR3 protein: CASSQTMPPGAGGKDTQYF

clone size: -
D gene: -
V gene: TRBV27
CDR3 length: 13
J gene: TRBJ2-1
CDR3 DNA: TGTGCCAGCAGTATTGACCGGTACAATGAGCAGTTCTTC
CDR3 protein: CASSIDRYNEQFF

clone size: -
D gene: TRBD1
V gene: TRBV4-1
CDR3 length: 15
J gene: TRBJ1-3
CDR3 DNA: TGCGCCAGCAGCCCGCGGACAGGGTTTGAAAACACCATATATTTT
CDR3 protein: CASSPRTGFENTIYF

clone size: -
D gene: -
V gene: TRBV5-4
CDR3 length: 15
J gene: TRBJ2-7
CDR3 DNA: TGTGCCAGCAGCTTGGGACAGAGGAGCTCCTACGAGCAGTACTTC
CDR3 protein: CASSLGQRSSYEQYF

clone size: -
D gene: TRBD1
V gene: TRBV7-8
CDR3 length: 16
J gene: TRBJ2-7
CDR3 DNA: TGTGCCAGCGGCTTACCGACAGGGTCGGGGATCTACGAGCAGTACTTC
CDR3 protein: CASGLPTGSGIYEQYF

clone size: few
D gene: -
V gene: TRBV19
CDR3 length: 12
J gene: TRBJ2-7
CDR3 DNA: TGTGCCAGTACAAGCGGAGCCTACGAGCAGTACTTC
CDR3 protein: CASTSGAYEQYF

clone size: once
D gene: -
V gene: TRBV4-1
CDR3 length: 15
J gene: TRBJ2-1
CDR3 DNA: TGCGCCAGCAGCCATCTGGGGAACGTAAACAATGAGCAGTTCTTC
CDR3 protein: CASSHLGNVNNEQFF

clone size: once
D gene: TRBD2
V gene: TRBV20-1
CDR3 length: 16
J gene: TRBJ2-5
CDR3 DNA: TGCAGTGCTAGGGGACTAGCGGGACGCCTCCAAGAGACCCAGTACTTC
CDR3 protein: CSARGLAGRLQETQYF